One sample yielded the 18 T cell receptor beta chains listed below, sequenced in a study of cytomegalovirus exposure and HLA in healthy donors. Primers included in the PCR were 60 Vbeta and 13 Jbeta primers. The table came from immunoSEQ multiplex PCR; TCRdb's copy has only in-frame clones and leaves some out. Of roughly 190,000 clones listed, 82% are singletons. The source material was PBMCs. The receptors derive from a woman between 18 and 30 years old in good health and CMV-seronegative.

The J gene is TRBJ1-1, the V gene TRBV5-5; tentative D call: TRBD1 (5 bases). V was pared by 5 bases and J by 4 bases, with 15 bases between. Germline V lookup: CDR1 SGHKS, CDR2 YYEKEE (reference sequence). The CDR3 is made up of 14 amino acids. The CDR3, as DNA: TGTGCCAGCAGGGATGACAGTACACTCACTGAAGCTTTCTTT. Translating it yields CASRDDSTLTEAFF.

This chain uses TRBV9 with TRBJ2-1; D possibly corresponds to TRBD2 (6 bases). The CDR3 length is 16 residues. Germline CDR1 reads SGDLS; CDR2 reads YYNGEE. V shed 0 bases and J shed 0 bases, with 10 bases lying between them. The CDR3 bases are TGTGCCAGCAGCGTAGGGGACTTCCCCTCCTACAATGAGCAGTTCTTC. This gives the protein CASSVGDFPSYNEQFF.

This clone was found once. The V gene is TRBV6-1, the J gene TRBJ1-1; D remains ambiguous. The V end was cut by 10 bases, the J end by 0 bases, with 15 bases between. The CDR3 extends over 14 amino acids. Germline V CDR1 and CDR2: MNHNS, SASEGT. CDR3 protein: CATPGPHMNTEAFF. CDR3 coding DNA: TGTGCCACCCCAGGTCCCCACATGAACACTGAAGCTTTCTTT.

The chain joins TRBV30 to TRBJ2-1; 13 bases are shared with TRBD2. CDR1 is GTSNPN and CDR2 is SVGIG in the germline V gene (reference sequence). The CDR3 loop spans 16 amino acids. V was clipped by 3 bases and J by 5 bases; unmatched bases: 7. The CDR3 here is CAWSAGLAGVHNEQFF. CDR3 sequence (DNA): TGTGCCTGGAGCGCCGGACTAGCGGGAGTGCACAATGAGCAGTTCTTC.

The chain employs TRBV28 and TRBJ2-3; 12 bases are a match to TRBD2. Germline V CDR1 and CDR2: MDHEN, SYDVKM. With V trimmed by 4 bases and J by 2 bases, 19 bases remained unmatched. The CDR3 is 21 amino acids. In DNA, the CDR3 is TGTGCCAGCAGTTCCCCGCCCCGGCTAGCGGGAGGGCGGGGAATCACAGATACGCAGTATTTT. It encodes CASSSPPRLAGGRGITDTQYF.

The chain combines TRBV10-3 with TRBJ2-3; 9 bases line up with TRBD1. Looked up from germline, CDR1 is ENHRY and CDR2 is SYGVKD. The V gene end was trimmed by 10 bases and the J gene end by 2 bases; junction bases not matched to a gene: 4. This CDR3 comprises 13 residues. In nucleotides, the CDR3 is TGTGCCACCCGGGACAGGGCCACAGATACGCAGTATTTT. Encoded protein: CATRDRATDTQYF.

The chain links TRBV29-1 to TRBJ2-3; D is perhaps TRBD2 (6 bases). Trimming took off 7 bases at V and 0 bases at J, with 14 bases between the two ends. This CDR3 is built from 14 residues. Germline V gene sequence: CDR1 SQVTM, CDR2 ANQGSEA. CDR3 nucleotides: TGCAGCGCAGCCGGGACTCCGAGCACAGATACGCAGTATTTT. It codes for CSAAGTPSTDTQYF.

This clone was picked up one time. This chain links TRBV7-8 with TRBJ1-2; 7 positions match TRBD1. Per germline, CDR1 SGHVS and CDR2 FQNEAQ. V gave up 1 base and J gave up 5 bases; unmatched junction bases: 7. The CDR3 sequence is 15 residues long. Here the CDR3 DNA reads TGTGCCAGCAGCTTAGGGCTACAGGGGATTTATGGCTACACCTTC. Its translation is CASSLGLQGIYGYTF.

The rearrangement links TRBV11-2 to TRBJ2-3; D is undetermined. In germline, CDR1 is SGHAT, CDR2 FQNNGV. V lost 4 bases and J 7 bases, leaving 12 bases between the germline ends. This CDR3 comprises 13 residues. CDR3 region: CASSSPVANTQYF. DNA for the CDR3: TGTGCCAGCAGCTCGCCGGTTGCCAATACGCAGTATTTT.

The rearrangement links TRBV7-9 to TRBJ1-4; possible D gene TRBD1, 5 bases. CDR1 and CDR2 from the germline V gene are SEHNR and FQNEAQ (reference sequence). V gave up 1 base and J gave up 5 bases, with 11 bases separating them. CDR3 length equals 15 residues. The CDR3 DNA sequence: TGTGCCAGCAGCTTAGGGACACGGCAAAATGAAAAACTGTTTTTT. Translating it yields CASSLGTRQNEKLFF.

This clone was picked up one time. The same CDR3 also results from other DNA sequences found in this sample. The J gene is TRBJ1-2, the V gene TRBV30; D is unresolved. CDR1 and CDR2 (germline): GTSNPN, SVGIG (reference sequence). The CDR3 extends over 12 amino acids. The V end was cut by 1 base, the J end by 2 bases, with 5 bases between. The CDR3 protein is CAWSAGNYGYTF. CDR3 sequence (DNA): TGTGCCTGGAGTGCCGGGAACTATGGCTACACCTTC.

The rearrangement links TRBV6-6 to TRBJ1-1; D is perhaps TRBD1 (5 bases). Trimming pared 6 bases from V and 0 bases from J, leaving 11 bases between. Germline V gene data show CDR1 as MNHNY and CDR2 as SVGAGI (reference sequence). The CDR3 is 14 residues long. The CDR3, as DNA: TGTGCCAGCAGCCGCGACAGAGTGAACACTGAAGCTTTCTTT. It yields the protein CASSRDRVNTEAFF.

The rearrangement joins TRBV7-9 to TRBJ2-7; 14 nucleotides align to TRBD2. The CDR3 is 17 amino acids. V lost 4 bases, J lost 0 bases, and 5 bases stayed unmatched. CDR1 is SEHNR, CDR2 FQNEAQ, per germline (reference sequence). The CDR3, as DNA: TGTGCCAGCAGCTCGGGACTAGCGGGAGTACGCTCCTACGAGCAGTACTTC. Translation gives CASSSGLAGVRSYEQYF.

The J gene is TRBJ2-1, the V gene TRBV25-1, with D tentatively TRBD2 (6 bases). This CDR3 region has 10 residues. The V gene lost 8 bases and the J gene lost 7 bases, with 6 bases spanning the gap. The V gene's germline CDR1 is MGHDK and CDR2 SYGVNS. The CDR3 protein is CASGGNEQFF. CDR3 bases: TGTGCCAGCGGAGGGAATGAGCAGTTCTTC.

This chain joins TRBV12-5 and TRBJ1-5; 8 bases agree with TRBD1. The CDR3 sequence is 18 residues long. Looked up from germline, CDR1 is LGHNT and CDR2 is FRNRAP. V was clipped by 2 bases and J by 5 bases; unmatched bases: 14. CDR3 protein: CASGLLQTGDAEDQPQHF. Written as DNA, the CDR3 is TGTGCTAGTGGTTTGCTCCAGACAGGGGACGCTGAGGATCAGCCCCAGCATTTT.

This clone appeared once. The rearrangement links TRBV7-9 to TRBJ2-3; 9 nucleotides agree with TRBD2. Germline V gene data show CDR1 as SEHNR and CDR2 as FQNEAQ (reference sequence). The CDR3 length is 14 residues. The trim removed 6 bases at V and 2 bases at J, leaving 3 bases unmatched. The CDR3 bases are TGTGCCAGCAGGCGGGGGGGATCCACAGATACGCAGTATTTT. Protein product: CASRRGGSTDTQYF.

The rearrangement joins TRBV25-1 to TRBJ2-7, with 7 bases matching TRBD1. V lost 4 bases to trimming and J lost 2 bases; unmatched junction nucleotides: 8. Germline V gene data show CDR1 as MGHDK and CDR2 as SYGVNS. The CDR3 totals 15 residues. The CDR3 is CASSGPGTVAYEQYF. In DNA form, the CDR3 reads TGTGCCAGCAGTGGGCCCGGGACAGTCGCCTACGAGCAGTACTTC.

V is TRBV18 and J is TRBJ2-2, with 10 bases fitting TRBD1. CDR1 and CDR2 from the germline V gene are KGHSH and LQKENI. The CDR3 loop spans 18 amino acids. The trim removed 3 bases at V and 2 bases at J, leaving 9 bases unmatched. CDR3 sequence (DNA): TGTGCCAGCTCACCTCGCCGGGACAGGGGACCCAACACCGGGGAGCTGTTTTTT. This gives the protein CASSPRRDRGPNTGELFF.